A selection of T cell receptor beta chains follows, all from one sample in a study of beta chain features in type 1 diabetes. Only in-frame clones appear in the TCRdb table, and some are missing; sequencing was by immunoSEQ multiplex PCR. The sample yields about 160,000 clones, 8% to 9.5% seen once. Sequenced: central memory CD4+ T cells from blood. The receptors were gathered from a woman between 18 and 29 years old with type 1 diabetes. Each CDR3 is given with its conserved first and last residue. D genes are given only for firm matches. A row's size may be missing; if present it is once, few, many or a size class.

clone_size: few
v_call: TRBV7-2
d_call: TRBD2
j_call: TRBJ2-7
cdr3_nt: TGTGCCAGCAGCTCAAGACTAGCGGGAGGAAACGAGCAGTACTTC
cdr3_aa: CASSSRLAGGNEQYF

clone_size: -
v_call: TRBV19
d_call: TRBD2
j_call: TRBJ2-3
cdr3_nt: TGTGCCAGTACCCCCCGAGGCGGGAGAACAGATACGCAGTATTTT
cdr3_aa: CASTPRGGRTDTQYF

clone_size: -
v_call: TRBV12-5
d_call: -
j_call: TRBJ2-1
cdr3_nt: TGTGCTAGTGGTTTGAGGCAGGGGCCCTACAATGAGCAGTTCTTC
cdr3_aa: CASGLRQGPYNEQFF

clone_size: few
v_call: TRBV18
d_call: TRBD1
j_call: TRBJ1-5
cdr3_nt: TGTGCCAGCTCACCAGCCGGGACAGACAATCAGCCCCAGCATTTT
cdr3_aa: CASSPAGTDNQPQHF

clone_size: -
v_call: TRBV2
d_call: TRBD1
j_call: TRBJ1-2
cdr3_nt: TGTGCCAGCAGGCTTACCGGGACAGGGAACTATGGCTACACCTTC
cdr3_aa: CASRLTGTGNYGYTF

clone_size: few
v_call: TRBV11-2
d_call: -
j_call: TRBJ1-6
cdr3_nt: TGTGCCAGCAGCTTACAGGAGGGAGGTTTTGGGTCACCCCTCCACTTT
cdr3_aa: CASSLQEGGFGSPLHF

clone_size: few
v_call: TRBV6-5
d_call: TRBD1
j_call: TRBJ2-5
cdr3_nt: TGTGCCAGCAGTTACACCGGGACAGGGAAGGGGGAGACCCAGTACTTC
cdr3_aa: CASSYTGTGKGETQYF

clone_size: -
v_call: TRBV11-2
d_call: -
j_call: TRBJ1-3
cdr3_nt: TGTGCCAGCAGCACCGGGGGGGTGGGCTCTGGAAACACCATATATTTT
cdr3_aa: CASSTGGVGSGNTIYF

clone_size: few
v_call: TRBV9
d_call: TRBD1
j_call: TRBJ2-2
cdr3_nt: TGTGCCAGCAGCGGGACAGGGATCGGGATCGGGGAGCTGTTTTTT
cdr3_aa: CASSGTGIGIGELFF

clone_size: few
v_call: TRBV28
d_call: TRBD1
j_call: TRBJ2-5
cdr3_nt: TGTGCCAGCAGTAACACCGACACAGGGGTGGAGACCCAGTACTTC
cdr3_aa: CASSNTDTGVETQYF

clone_size: few
v_call: TRBV7-7
d_call: TRBD1
j_call: TRBJ2-1
cdr3_nt: TGTGCTAGCGCCCAGGACAGGCACAATGAGCAGTTCTTC
cdr3_aa: CASAQDRHNEQFF

clone_size: -
v_call: TRBV4-1
d_call: TRBD2
j_call: TRBJ2-5
cdr3_nt: TGCGCCAGCAGTCGACTAGCGCCTACAGAGACCCAGTACTTC
cdr3_aa: CASSRLAPTETQYF

clone_size: many
v_call: TRBV29-1
d_call: -
j_call: TRBJ2-5
cdr3_nt: TGCAGCGTTCGAGAAGAGACCCAGTACTTC
cdr3_aa: CSVREETQYF

clone_size: -
v_call: TRBV27
d_call: TRBD2
j_call: TRBJ2-5
cdr3_nt: TGTGCCAGCAGAGATGGACTAGCGGGGGGGCCTACGGGGCGGACCCAGTACTTC
cdr3_aa: CASRDGLAGGPTGRTQYF

clone_size: few
v_call: TRBV4-1
d_call: TRBD2
j_call: TRBJ2-1
cdr3_nt: TGCGCCAGCCGGGGGACTAGCGAGGCCAATGAGCAGTTCTTC
cdr3_aa: CASRGTSEANEQFF

clone_size: few
v_call: TRBV7-2
d_call: TRBD1
j_call: TRBJ2-5
cdr3_nt: TGTGCCAGCAGCGCAACAGGGGCCGGAGAGACCCAGTACTTC
cdr3_aa: CASSATGAGETQYF

clone_size: -
v_call: TRBV7-9
d_call: -
j_call: TRBJ1-1
cdr3_nt: TGTGCCAGCCGGCCCTTCGGCAGGCAGAACACTGAAGCTTTCTTT
cdr3_aa: CASRPFGRQNTEAFF

clone_size: -
v_call: TRBV30
d_call: -
j_call: TRBJ1-1
cdr3_nt: TGTGCCTGGAGTGTACTAAACGGGGGAAGGACTGAAGCTTTCTTT
cdr3_aa: CAWSVLNGGRTEAFF

clone_size: -
v_call: TRBV18
d_call: TRBD1
j_call: TRBJ1-5
cdr3_nt: TGTGCCAGCTCACCTGGGACAGGGATTCGTCAGCCCCAGCATTTT
cdr3_aa: CASSPGTGIRQPQHF

clone_size: few
v_call: TRBV5-1
d_call: TRBD1
j_call: TRBJ1-3
cdr3_nt: TGCGCCAGCAGCTTGGACTTCGGGACAGGCGGAAACACCATATATTTT
cdr3_aa: CASSLDFGTGGNTIYF

clone_size: -
v_call: TRBV21-1
d_call: -
j_call: TRBJ2-7
cdr3_nt: TGTGCCAGCAGCAGTCTGGACAGGGCCTCCTACGAGCAGTACTTC
cdr3_aa: CASSSLDRASYEQYF

clone_size: few
v_call: TRBV27
d_call: -
j_call: TRBJ2-3
cdr3_nt: TGTGCCAGCAGTTCAGTTACCAGTACGCAGTATTTT
cdr3_aa: CASSSVTSTQYF

clone_size: -
v_call: TRBV6-5
d_call: TRBD2
j_call: TRBJ2-7
cdr3_nt: TGTGCCAGCAGTGCCCCGGAGCGGGGGACCTACGAGCAGTACTTC
cdr3_aa: CASSAPERGTYEQYF

clone_size: -
v_call: TRBV4-1
d_call: TRBD2
j_call: TRBJ2-1
cdr3_nt: TGCGCCAGCAGCCAACCCAAGGGGAGGGTCTGGGGCTACAATGAGCAGTTCTTC
cdr3_aa: CASSQPKGRVWGYNEQFF

clone_size: -
v_call: TRBV5-1
d_call: TRBD1
j_call: TRBJ2-5
cdr3_nt: TGCGCCAGCAGCTTGGCCCAGACAGGGGGCCGGGAGACCCAGTACTTC
cdr3_aa: CASSLAQTGGRETQYF

clone_size: few
v_call: TRBV6-5
d_call: TRBD2
j_call: TRBJ2-1
cdr3_nt: TGTGCCAGCAGCCTTGATAGCGGGAGGCCGTTCTTC
cdr3_aa: CASSLDSGRPFF

clone_size: few
v_call: TRBV19
d_call: -
j_call: TRBJ2-7
cdr3_nt: TGTGCCAGTAGTATAGATAGTGGAGCTGCCGAGCAGTACTTC
cdr3_aa: CASSIDSGAAEQYF